Listed here are 2 T cell receptor beta chains from one sample, sequenced in a study of cytomegalovirus exposure and HLA in healthy donors. Primers for the PCR totalled 60 Vbeta and 13 Jbeta. Clones were read by immunoSEQ multiplex PCR, and TCRdb kept only the in-frame ones, dropping some. The table includes around 130,000 clones, 65% to 90% detected once. The sequenced material came from PBMCs. Source of these receptors: a man between 18 and 35 years old in good health and CMV-seronegative.

The chain employs TRBV14 and TRBJ2-5; 8 bases line up with TRBD2. The V gene end was trimmed by 4 bases and the J gene end by 1 base; junction bases not matched to a gene: 8. Germline CDR1 and CDR2: SGHDN and FVKESK. The CDR3 has 16 amino acids. The DNA of the CDR3 is TGTGCCAGCAGCCTCCCCCGGGGGGGTGGCCAAGAGACCCAGTACTTC. Its protein product is CASSLPRGGGQETQYF.

V is TRBV7-9 and J is TRBJ2-7; 9 nucleotides line up with TRBD1. Germline CDR1 SEHNR, CDR2 FQNEAQ (reference sequence). The CDR3 totals 14 residues. The V and J ends lost 6 bases and 3 bases, in that order; junction bases with no gene match: 6. The CDR3 sequence: CASSTGGSIYEQYF. The CDR3 region has the DNA TGTGCCAGCAGTACAGGGGGCTCTATCTACGAGCAGTACTTC.